This is a list of T cell receptor beta chains from one sample in a study of blood T cell repertoires in COVID-19. This table comes from immunoSEQ multiplex PCR, and its TCRdb copy is limited to in-frame clones, with some not included. Among about 190,000 clones listed, 84% were seen once. The sample taken for sequencing was PBMCs or T cells enriched from blood (not recorded which). These receptors were taken from a woman aged 25 to 45 who had been exposed to COVID-19. CDR3s include the opening cysteine and the closing phenylalanine or tryptophan. The D gene is left open where the match is weak. The size field is filled for only some rows; it gives once, few, many or a size class.

>-|TRBJ1-3|TRBV12-3/TRBV12-4|TRBD1
TGTGCCAGCATTGGACAGGGCACCAACACCATATATTTT
CASIGQGTNTIYF
>-|TRBJ2-3|TRBV9|TRBD2
TGTGCCAGCAGCGTAGGTGGTAGCGGGATTGTTGTAGGCACGCAGTATTTT
CASSVGGSGIVVGTQYF
>-|TRBJ2-7|TRBV27|TRBD1
TGTGCCAGCAGGTACGGGACAGGGGTGTACGAGCAGTACTTC
CASRYGTGVYEQYF
>-|TRBJ2-5|TRBV9|-
TGTGCCAGCAGCGTACTGCCAGGGGTCGGGGAGACCCAGTACTTC
CASSVLPGVGETQYF
>-|TRBJ1-3|TRBV11-2|-
TGTGCCAGCAGCTCGGCTCTAAGGGGTGCTGGAAACACCATATATTTT
CASSSALRGAGNTIYF
>-|TRBJ1-1|TRBV7-3|-
TGTGCCAGCAGCTTAAAGATTGGGCAGGGTGGTACTGAAGCTTTCTTT
CASSLKIGQGGTEAFF
>-|TRBJ2-7|TRBV5-8|-
TGTGCCAGCAGCTTGGTGGGTCAGGTTCCCTTC
CASSLVGQVPF
>-|TRBJ1-4|TRBV19|-
TGTGCCAGTAGTATAGGTCCAGCAACTAATGAAAAACTGTTTTTT
CASSIGPATNEKLFF
>-|TRBJ2-5|TRBV5-1|-
TGCGCCAGCAGCTTGGACAGGGTTCGGGAGACCCAGTACTTC
CASSLDRVRETQYF
>-|TRBJ2-7|TRBV11-3|-
TGTGCCAGCAGCTTCCGGGACAAACCCTACGAGCAGTACTTC
CASSFRDKPYEQYF
>few|TRBJ1-4|TRBV29-1|-
TGCAGCGTTGGGGCAGTCGGGAAGAATGAAAAACTGTTTTTT
CSVGAVGKNEKLFF
>-|TRBJ1-1|TRBV18|-
TGTGCCAGCTCACCCGGAGCGGACACTGAAGCTTTCTTT
CASSPGADTEAFF
>once|TRBJ1-4|TRBV6-7|TRBD1
TGTGCCGGAAGGGACAGACGAGTTGCAACTAATGAAAAACTGTTTTTT
CAGRDRRVATNEKLFF
>-|TRBJ2-6|TRBV5-4|TRBD1
TGTGCCAGCAGGGGACAGTCCGGGGCCAACGTCCTGACTTTC
CASRGQSGANVLTF
>-|TRBJ1-4|TRBV18|-
TGTGCCAGCTCACCGGCGGGGGCGGCTAATGAAAAACTGTTTTTT
CASSPAGAANEKLFF
>-|TRBJ2-4|TRBV30|-
TGTGCCTGGAGTGTCGAGAGCATTCAGTACTTC
CAWSVESIQYF
>-|TRBJ2-5|TRBV6-2/TRBV6-3|TRBD1
TGTGCCAGCAGTCCCGGGACAGGGATTGAGACCCAGTACTTC
CASSPGTGIETQYF
>-|TRBJ1-2|TRBV7-2|TRBD1
TGTGCCAGCAGCTTTAACATACAGGGGAGATGGGGCTACACCTTC
CASSFNIQGRWGYTF
>-|TRBJ1-1|TRBV29-1|-
TGCAGCGTTGAGGAGGGCAACACTGAAGCTTTCTTT
CSVEEGNTEAFF
>-|TRBJ1-1|TRBV11-2|-
TGTGCCAGCAGCTTAGCCAGGGGTAAGGACACTGAAGCTTTCTTT
CASSLARGKDTEAFF
>once|TRBJ2-3|TRBV7-9|TRBD2
TGTGCCAGCAGCCTACCCCGGGGGGGCGTAACAGATACGCAGTATTTT
CASSLPRGGVTDTQYF
>-|TRBJ2-7|TRBV19|TRBD1
TGTGCCACTAACAGGGGCTGGGAGCAGTACTTC
CATNRGWEQYF
>-|TRBJ1-2|TRBV9|-
TGTGCCAGTAACCAGGGTTCCCCTTTGCTCGGGGGCTACACCTTC
CASNQGSPLLGGYTF
>-|TRBJ1-2|TRBV5-4|-
TGTGCCAGCAGCTTTGGCCTCAACTATGGCTACACCTTC
CASSFGLNYGYTF
>once|TRBJ1-4|TRBV15|-
TGTGCCACCAGCAGAGAAGAGGATGCTAATGAAAAACTGTTTTTT
CATSREEDANEKLFF
>-|TRBJ2-7|TRBV18|-
TGTGCCAGCTCTCCACAGGGGAGCGGGTACGAGCAGTACTTC
CASSPQGSGYEQYF
>-|TRBJ1-5|TRBV6-2/TRBV6-3|-
TGTGCCAGCAGTTACGGACTATTCGCGGGATCCCGAAATCAGCCCCAGCATTTT
CASSYGLFAGSRNQPQHF
>many|TRBJ2-3|TRBV6-4|TRBD2
TGTGCCAGCAGCGACCAGGCTAGCGGAGGGGGCACAGATACGCAGTATTTT
CASSDQASGGGTDTQYF
>once|TRBJ1-1|TRBV7-9|-
TGTGCCAGCAGCCCACGGGGAGACACTGAAGCTTTCTTT
CASSPRGDTEAFF
>-|TRBJ1-1|TRBV12-3/TRBV12-4|-
TGTGCCAGCAGTTTTTCCGGGGACACTGAAGCTTTCTTT
CASSFSGDTEAFF
>-|TRBJ1-1|TRBV6-1|-
TGTGCCAGCAGTGAAGCGCGTCAGGGCTCTGAAGCTTTCTTT
CASSEARQGSEAFF
>-|TRBJ2-3|TRBV6-4|TRBD2
TGTGCCAGCAGTGACCCGAGTGCGGCGGGGGGGCGAGATACGCAGTATTTT
CASSDPSAAGGRDTQYF
>-|TRBJ2-3|TRBV18|-
TGTGCCAGCTCACCTCTCGGAGGGGGCGGCACAGATACGCAGTATTTT
CASSPLGGGGTDTQYF
>once|TRBJ2-3|TRBV18|-
TGTGCCAGCTCACCACCGGCCAGGCCAGGCACAGATACGCAGTATTTT
CASSPPARPGTDTQYF
>-|TRBJ2-7|TRBV4-1|TRBD1
TGCGCCAGCAGCCAAACTTACTCCGTTTCTAGGGGGCAGAGCGAGCAGTACTTC
CASSQTYSVSRGQSEQYF
>-|TRBJ2-1|TRBV9|TRBD1
TGTGCCAGCAGCGCAAATACCGGGACAGGGCAGAATGAGCAGTTCTTC
CASSANTGTGQNEQFF
>-|TRBJ1-2|TRBV2|TRBD1
TGTGCCAGCACGTTCGACAGGGGGTTTGGAGATGGCTACACCTTC
CASTFDRGFGDGYTF
>-|TRBJ2-1|TRBV19|TRBD1
TGTGCCAGTAGTCCGGGGACAGGGGGCTTGAATGAGCAGTTCTTC
CASSPGTGGLNEQFF
>-|TRBJ1-6|TRBV4-2|-
TGTGCCAGCAGCCAAGTTGGGGCGAGTTCACCCCTCCACTTT
CASSQVGASSPLHF
>-|TRBJ2-1|TRBV7-7|TRBD1
TGTGCCAGCAGCCCGGGACAGGGGGGGTACAATGAGCAGTTCTTC
CASSPGQGGYNEQFF
>-|TRBJ1-1|TRBV5-1|TRBD1
TGCGCCAGCAGCTTATTAGAGGGACAGGGAAACACTGAAGCTTTCTTT
CASSLLEGQGNTEAFF
>-|TRBJ2-7|TRBV2|TRBD1
TGTGCCAGCAGTGAGGACAGGGGACGGGCCTACGAGCAGTACTTC
CASSEDRGRAYEQYF
>-|TRBJ1-2|TRBV18|-
TGTGCCAGCTCACCGTATGGAGGCGGGGAAAACTATGGCTACACCTTC
CASSPYGGGENYGYTF